This TCR beta chain was captured in a study of T cell responses to AZD1222 COVID-19 vaccine. Assay used: immunoSEQ multiplex PCR; TCRdb lists only in-frame clones, some missing. The table lists under 25,000 clones, 84% of them singletons, with about 16% in the top ten. V was shortened by 4 bases and J by 8 bases, with 14 bases between the two germline ends. The CDR3 runs 13 residues. The sequence derives from an adult who received the AZD1222 COVID-19 vaccine. The sequencing here drew on peripheral blood, taken 28 days after the second AZD1222 dose. The chain recombines TRBV12-3 or TRBV12-4 with TRBJ1-2; unclear D gene. The CDR3 sequence is CASSSRALGGYTF. The CDR3 DNA is TGTGCCAGCAGTTCGAGGGCCCTGGGGGGCTACACCTTC.